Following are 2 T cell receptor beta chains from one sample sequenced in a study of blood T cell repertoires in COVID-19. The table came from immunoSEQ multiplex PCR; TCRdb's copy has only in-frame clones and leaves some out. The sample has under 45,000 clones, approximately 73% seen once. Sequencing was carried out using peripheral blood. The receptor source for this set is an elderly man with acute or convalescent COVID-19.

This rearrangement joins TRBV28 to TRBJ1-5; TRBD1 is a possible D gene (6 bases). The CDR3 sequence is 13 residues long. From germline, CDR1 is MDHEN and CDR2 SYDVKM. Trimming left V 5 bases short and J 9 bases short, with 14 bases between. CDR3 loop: CASSRGSDVPQHF. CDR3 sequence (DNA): TGTGCCAGCAGTAGGGGGAGTGATGTGCCCCAGCATTTT.

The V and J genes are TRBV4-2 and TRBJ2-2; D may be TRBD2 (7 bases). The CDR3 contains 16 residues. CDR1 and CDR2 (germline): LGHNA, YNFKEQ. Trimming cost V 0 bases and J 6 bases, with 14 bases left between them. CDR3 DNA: TGTGCCAGCAGCCAAGAGGGGGCGGGAGTTCCCGGGGAGCTGTTTTTT. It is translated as CASSQEGAGVPGELFF.